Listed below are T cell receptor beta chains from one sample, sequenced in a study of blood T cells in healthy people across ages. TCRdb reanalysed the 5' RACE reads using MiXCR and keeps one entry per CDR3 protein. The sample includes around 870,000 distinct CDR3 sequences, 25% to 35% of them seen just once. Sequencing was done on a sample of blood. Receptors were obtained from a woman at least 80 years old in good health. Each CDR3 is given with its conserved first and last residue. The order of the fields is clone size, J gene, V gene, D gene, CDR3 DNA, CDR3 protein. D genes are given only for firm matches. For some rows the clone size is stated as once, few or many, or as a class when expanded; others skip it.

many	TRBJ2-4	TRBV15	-	TGTGCCACCAGCAGAGATTGGGGGGCGGCCAAAAACATTCAGTACTTC	CATSRDWGAAKNIQYF
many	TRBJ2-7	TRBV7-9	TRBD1	TGTGCCAGCAGTCACAGGGGACAGGGGCGTCCGAGCTCCTACGAGCAGTACTTC	CASSHRGQGRPSSYEQYF
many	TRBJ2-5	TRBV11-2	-	TGTGCCAGCAGCCAACCTAGGGGCTGGGAGACCCAGTACTTC	CASSQPRGWETQYF
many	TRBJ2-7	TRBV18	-	TGTGCCAGCTCACCTTTTAAGGGGGGCGAGCAGTACTTC	CASSPFKGGEQYF
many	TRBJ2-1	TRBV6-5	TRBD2	TGTGCCAGCCGTCGTACTAGCGGGGCTTACAATGAGCAGTTCTTC	CASRRTSGAYNEQFF
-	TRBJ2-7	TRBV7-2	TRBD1	TGTGCCAGCAGCACACCGGGACAGGGGTCCTCCTACGAGCAGTACTTC	CASSTPGQGSSYEQYF
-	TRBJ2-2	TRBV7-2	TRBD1	TGTGCCAGCAGCTTACTGCGGGGGACAGGGGGTACCGGGGAGCTGTTTTTT	CASSLLRGTGGTGELFF
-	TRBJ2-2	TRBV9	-	TGTGCCAGCGGGCAGGCAGTAATGAACACCGGGGAGCTGTTTTTT	CASGQAVMNTGELFF
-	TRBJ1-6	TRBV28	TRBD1	TGTGCCAGCAGCTTCAGGGGGGCGAGCTCACTCCTCCACTTT	CASSFRGASSLLHF
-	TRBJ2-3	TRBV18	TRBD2	TGTGCCAGCTCACCGGCGGGGGGGTCTACAGAGACGCAGTATTTT	CASSPAGGSTETQYF
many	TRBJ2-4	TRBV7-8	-	TGTGCCAGCAGCTTAGAGACGGCTCTAGCCAAAAACATTCAGTACTTC	CASSLETALAKNIQYF
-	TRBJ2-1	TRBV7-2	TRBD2	TGTGCCAGCACGGACGGGGGGAATGAGCAGTTCTTC	CASTDGGNEQFF
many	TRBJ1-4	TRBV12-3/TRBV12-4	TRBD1	TGTGCCAGCAGTTTCTCGACAGGGAGGGATGAAAAACTGTTTTTT	CASSFSTGRDEKLFF
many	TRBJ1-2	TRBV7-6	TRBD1	TGTGCCAGCAGCCCGGACAGGGCCGATGGCTACACCTTC	CASSPDRADGYTF
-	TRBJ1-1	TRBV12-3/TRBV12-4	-	TGTGCCAGCAGGGACCCGGGACATTCTGAAGCTTTCTTT	CASRDPGHSEAFF
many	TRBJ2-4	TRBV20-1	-	TGCAGTGCTAGAGGGGAGACCAAAAACATTCAGTACTTC	CSARGETKNIQYF
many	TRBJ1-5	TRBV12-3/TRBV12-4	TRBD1	TGTGCCAGCAGTGCCCCTGGGACAGGCGTCTATAGCAATCAGCCCCAGCATTTT	CASSAPGTGVYSNQPQHF
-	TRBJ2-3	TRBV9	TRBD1	TGTGCCAGCAGCGTAGAGGGGACAGGGGGAGATACGCAGTATTTT	CASSVEGTGGDTQYF
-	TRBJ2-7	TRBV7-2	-	TGTGCCAGCACCCAGGGCCTCAGGGGCTACGAGCAGTACTTC	CASTQGLRGYEQYF
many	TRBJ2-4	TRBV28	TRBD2	TGTGCCAGCAGTCTTAGCGGGGGGCCCAAAAGTTTTAATCAGTACTTC	CASSLSGGPKSFNQYF
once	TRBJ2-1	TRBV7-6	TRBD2	TGTGCCAGCAGTCGGACTAGCGGGAGGGCCGGGGGCAATGAGCAGTTCTTC	CASSRTSGRAGGNEQFF
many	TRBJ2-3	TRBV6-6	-	TGTGCCAGCAGATTGGACTATGGCACAGATACGCAGTATTTT	CASRLDYGTDTQYF
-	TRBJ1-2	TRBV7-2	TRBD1	TGTGCCAGCAGCGTCACAGGGGGGGCTGGCTACACCTTC	CASSVTGGAGYTF
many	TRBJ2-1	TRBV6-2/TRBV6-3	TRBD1	TGTGCCAGCCACCGGACAGGGTTCAATGAGCAGTTCTTC	CASHRTGFNEQFF
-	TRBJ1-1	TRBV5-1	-	TGCGCCAGCAGCAGGCAGGGGATCGGCACTGAAGCTTTCTTT	CASSRQGIGTEAFF
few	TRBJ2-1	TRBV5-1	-	TGCGCCAGCAGCAAGACGGACACGAACAATGAGCAGTTCTTC	CASSKTDTNNEQFF
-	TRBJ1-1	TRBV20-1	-	TGCAGTGCTAGATGGGGGCACACTGAAGCTTTCTTT	CSARWGHTEAFF
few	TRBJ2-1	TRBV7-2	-	TGTGCCAGCAGTCTAAACTACGGGGTGACTGAGCAGTTCTTC	CASSLNYGVTEQFF
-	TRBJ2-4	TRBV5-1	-	TGCGCCAGCAGGGTTGCGGAAGGTTTCAACATTCAGTACTTC	CASRVAEGFNIQYF
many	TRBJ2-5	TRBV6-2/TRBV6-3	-	TGTGCCAGCAGTCACGGGGCGGGTTCGTACCAAGAGACCCAGTACTTC	CASSHGAGSYQETQYF
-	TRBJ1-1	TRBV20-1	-	TGCAGTGCAGTTGAAGGGACGGGCCTAGAAGCTTTCTTT	CSAVEGTGLEAFF
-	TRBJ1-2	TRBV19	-	TGTGCCAGTAGTATTTTTTCTGGCATGGACTATGGCTACACCTTC	CASSIFSGMDYGYTF
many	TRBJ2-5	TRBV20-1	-	TGCAGTGCTCGCGACAGGTTTCTGGAGACCCAGTACTTC	CSARDRFLETQYF
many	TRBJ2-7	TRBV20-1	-	TGCAGTGCTACAAACCCAGGGACCCGGGAGCAGTACTTC	CSATNPGTREQYF
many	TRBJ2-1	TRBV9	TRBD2	TGTGCCAGCAGCTCTTTGGGCGGGGGATACAATGAGCAGTTCTTC	CASSSLGGGYNEQFF
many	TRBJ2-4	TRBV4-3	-	TGCGCCAGCAGCCAAGAAACCCAGGGATGGAACATTCAGTACTTC	CASSQETQGWNIQYF
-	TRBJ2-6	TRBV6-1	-	TGTGCCAACACTAATACAGGGTCTGGGGCCAACGTCCGGACTTTC	CANTNTGSGANVRTF
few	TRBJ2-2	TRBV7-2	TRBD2	TGTGCCAGCAGCCAGCATGTAGCGGGGATCAACACCGGGGAGCTGTTTTTT	CASSQHVAGINTGELFF
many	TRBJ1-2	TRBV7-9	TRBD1	TGTGCCAGCAGCTTAGGAAGCACAGGGGTTGGCTACACCTTC	CASSLGSTGVGYTF
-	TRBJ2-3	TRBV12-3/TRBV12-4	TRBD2	TGTGCCAGCAGCCCTAGCGGGGGGTTTGCAGATACGCAGTATTTC	CASSPSGGFADTQYF
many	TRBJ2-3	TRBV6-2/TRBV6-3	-	TGTGCCAGCAGGACAGGTTTGGGTCTTGGCACAGATACGCAGTATTTT	CASRTGLGLGTDTQYF
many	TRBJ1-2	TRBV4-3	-	TGCGCCAGCAGCCCACACCCTTACCAGGGGCTCCAGGGCTACACCTTC	CASSPHPYQGLQGYTF
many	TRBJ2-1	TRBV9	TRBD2	TGTGCCAGCAGCGTAGCTACAGCGGGGGGTGGCAATGAGCAGTTCTTC	CASSVATAGGGNEQFF
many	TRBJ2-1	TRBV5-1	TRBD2	TGCGCCAGCAGCTTGGCCTCGGCTAGCGGGTACAATGAGCAGTTCTTC	CASSLASASGYNEQFF
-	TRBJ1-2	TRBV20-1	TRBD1	TGCAGTGCTAGTCCCCTCACAGGGGGCGGCTATGGCTACACCTTC	CSASPLTGGGYGYTF
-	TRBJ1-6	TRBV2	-	TGTGCCAGCACCTGGACAAACTCCTATAATTCACCCCTCCACTTT	CASTWTNSYNSPLHF
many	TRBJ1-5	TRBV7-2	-	TGTGCCAGCAGCTTAAGGGGGACCCAGTCCGGCAATCAGCCCCAGCATTTT	CASSLRGTQSGNQPQHF
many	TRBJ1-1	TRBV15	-	TGTGCCACCAGCAGAGATCAGGCACACACTGAAGCTTTCTTT	CATSRDQAHTEAFF
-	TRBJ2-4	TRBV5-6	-	TGTGCCAGCAGCTTGCGCGGGGCGTTGGGCAAAAACATTCAGTACTTC	CASSLRGALGKNIQYF
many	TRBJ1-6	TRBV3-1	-	TGTGCCAGCAGCCAAGAGGGAGTATCACCCCTCCACTTT	CASSQEGVSPLHF